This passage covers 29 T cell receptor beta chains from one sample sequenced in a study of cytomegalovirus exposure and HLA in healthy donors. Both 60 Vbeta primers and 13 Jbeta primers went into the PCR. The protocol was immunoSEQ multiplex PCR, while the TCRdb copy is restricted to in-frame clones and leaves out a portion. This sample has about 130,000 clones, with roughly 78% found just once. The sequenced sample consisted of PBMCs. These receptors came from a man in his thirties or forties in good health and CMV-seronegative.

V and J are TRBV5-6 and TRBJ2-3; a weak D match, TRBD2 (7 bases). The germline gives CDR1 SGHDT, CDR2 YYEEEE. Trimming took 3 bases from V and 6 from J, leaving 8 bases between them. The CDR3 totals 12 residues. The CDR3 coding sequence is TGTGCCAGCAGCTGGGGGGGCGATACGCAGTATTTT. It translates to CASSWGGDTQYF. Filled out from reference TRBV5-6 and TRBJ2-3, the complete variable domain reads DAGVTQSPTHLIKTRGQQVTLRCSPKSGHDTVSWYQQALGQGPQFIFQYYEEEERQRGNFPDRFSGHQFPNYSSELNVNALLLGDSALYLCASSWGGDTQYFGPGTRLTVL.

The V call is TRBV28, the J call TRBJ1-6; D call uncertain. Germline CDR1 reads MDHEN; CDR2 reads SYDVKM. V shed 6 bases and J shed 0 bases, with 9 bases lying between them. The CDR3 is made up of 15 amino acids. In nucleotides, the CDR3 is TGTGCCAGCAGGACTCATAGCTCCTATAATTCACCCCTCCACTTT. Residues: CASRTHSSYNSPLHF.

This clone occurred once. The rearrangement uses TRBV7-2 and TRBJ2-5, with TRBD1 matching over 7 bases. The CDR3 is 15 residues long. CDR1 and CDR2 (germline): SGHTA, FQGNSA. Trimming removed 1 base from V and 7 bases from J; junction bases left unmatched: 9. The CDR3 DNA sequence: TGTGCCAGCAGCTTAGAGAGGGGGCCGTTTGTGACCCAGTACTTC. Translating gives CASSLERGPFVTQYF.

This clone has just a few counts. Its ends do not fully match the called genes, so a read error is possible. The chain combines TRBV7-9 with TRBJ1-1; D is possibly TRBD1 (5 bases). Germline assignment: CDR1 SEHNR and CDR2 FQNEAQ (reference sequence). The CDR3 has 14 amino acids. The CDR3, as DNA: TGTTCCAGCAGCTTAGAGCAGGGCATCACTGAAGCTTTCTTT. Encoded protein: CSSSLEQGITEAFF.

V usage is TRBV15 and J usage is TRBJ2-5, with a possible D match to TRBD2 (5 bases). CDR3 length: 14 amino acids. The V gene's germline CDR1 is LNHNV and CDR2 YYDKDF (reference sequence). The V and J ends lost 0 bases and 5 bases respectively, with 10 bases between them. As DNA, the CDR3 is TGTGCCACCAGCAGAGAATGGAGGTGGGAGACCCAGTACTTC. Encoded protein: CATSREWRWETQYF.

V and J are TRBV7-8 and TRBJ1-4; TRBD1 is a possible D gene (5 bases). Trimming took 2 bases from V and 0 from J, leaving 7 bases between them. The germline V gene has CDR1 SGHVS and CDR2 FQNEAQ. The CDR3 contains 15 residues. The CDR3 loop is CASSLSTATNEKLFF. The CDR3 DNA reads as TGTGCCAGCAGCTTATCGACAGCAACTAATGAAAAACTGTTTTTT.

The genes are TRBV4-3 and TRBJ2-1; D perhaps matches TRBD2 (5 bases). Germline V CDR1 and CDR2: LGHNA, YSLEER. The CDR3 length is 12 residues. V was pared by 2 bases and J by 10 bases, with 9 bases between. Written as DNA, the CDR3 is TGCGCCAGCAGCCAATTCCGCGGGGAGCAGTTCTTC. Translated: CASSQFRGEQFF.

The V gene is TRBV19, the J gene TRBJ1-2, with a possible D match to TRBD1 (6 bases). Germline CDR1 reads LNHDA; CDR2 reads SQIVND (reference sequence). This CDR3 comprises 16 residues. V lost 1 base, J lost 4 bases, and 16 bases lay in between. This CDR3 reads CASSIAFTGWSYGYTF. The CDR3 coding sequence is TGTGCCAGTAGTATAGCGTTCACAGGGTGGAGCTATGGCTACACCTTC.

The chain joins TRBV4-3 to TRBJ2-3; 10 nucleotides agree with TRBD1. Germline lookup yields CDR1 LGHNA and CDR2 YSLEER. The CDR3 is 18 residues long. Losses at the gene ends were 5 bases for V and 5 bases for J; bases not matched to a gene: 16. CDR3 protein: CASSEVGTGDEGGDTQYF. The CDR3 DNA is TGCGCCAGCAGCGAGGTAGGGACAGGGGATGAGGGCGGAGATACGCAGTATTTT.

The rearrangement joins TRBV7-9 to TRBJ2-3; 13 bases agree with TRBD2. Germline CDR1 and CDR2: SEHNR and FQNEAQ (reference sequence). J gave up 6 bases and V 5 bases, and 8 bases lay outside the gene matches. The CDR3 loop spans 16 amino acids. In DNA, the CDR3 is TGTGCCAGCAGCCCGACCGGGACTAGCGGGATGGATACGCAGTATTTT. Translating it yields CASSPTGTSGMDTQYF.

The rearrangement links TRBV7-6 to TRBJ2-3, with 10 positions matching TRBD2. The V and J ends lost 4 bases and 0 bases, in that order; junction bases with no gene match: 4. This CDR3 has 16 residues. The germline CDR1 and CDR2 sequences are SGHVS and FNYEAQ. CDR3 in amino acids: CASSSTSGLSTDTQYF. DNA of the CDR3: TGTGCCAGCAGCTCGACTAGCGGGCTCAGCACAGATACGCAGTATTTT.

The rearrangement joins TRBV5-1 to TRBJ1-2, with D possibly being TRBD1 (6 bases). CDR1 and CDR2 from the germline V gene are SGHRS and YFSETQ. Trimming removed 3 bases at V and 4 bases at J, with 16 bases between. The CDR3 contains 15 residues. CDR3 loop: CASSSIQGLVYGYTF. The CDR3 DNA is TGCGCCAGCAGCTCCATACAGGGTCTCGTCTATGGCTACACCTTC.

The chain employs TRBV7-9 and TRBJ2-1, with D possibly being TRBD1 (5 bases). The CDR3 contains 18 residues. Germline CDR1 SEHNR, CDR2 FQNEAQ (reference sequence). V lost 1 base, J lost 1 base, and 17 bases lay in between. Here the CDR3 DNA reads TGTGCCAGCAGCTTAGGGTGGGGCAGCGCAGATTCCTACAATGAGCAGTTCTTC. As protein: CASSLGWGSADSYNEQFF.

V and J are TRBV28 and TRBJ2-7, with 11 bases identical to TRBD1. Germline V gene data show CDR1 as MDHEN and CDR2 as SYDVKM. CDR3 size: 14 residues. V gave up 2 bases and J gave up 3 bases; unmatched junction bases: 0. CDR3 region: CASSLGTGGYEQYF. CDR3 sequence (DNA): TGTGCCAGCAGTTTAGGGACAGGGGGCTACGAGCAGTACTTC.

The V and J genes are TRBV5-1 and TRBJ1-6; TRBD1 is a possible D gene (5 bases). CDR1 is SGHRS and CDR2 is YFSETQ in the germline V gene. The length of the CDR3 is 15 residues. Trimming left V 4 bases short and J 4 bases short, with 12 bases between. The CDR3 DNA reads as TGCGCCAGCAGCCGCGGGGGGGATTATAATTCACCCCTCCACTTT. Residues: CASSRGGDYNSPLHF.

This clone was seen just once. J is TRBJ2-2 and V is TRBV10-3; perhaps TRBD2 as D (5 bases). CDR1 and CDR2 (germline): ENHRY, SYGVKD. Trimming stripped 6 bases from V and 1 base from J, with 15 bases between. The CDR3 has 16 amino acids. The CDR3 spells CAIRAGVGMNTGELFF. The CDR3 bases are TGTGCCATCAGGGCCGGGGTAGGAATGAACACCGGGGAGCTGTTTTTT.

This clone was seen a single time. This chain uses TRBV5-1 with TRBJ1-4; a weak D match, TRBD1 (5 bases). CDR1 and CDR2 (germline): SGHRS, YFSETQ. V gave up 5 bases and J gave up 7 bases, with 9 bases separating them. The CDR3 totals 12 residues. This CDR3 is CASRGGGEKLFF. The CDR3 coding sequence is TGCGCCAGCAGGGGGGGAGGTGAAAAACTGTTTTTT.

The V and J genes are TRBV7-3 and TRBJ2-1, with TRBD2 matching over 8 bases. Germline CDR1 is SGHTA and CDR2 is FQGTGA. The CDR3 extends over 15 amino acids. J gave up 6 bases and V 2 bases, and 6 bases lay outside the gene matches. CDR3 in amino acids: CASSLLSGGGNEQFF. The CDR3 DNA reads TGTGCCAGCAGCTTATTGTCGGGGGGGGGCAATGAGCAGTTCTTC.

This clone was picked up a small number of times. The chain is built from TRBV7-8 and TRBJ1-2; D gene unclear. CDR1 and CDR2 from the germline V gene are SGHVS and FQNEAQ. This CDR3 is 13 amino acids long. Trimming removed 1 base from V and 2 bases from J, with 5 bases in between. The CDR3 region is CASSLGANYGYTF. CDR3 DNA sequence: TGTGCCAGCAGCTTAGGGGCAAACTATGGCTACACCTTC.

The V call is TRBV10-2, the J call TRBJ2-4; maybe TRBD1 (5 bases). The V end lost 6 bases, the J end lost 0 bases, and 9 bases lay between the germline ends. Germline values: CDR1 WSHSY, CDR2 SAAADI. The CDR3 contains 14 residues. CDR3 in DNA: TGCGCCAGCAGGGACACCTTAGCCAAAAACATTCAGTACTTC. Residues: CASRDTLAKNIQYF.

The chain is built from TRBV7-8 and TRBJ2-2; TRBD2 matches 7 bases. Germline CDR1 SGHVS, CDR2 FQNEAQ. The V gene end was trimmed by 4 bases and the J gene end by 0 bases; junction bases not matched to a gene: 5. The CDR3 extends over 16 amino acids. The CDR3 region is CASSSTGLTNTGELFF. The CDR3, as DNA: TGTGCCAGCAGCTCCACGGGACTAACGAACACCGGGGAGCTGTTTTTT.

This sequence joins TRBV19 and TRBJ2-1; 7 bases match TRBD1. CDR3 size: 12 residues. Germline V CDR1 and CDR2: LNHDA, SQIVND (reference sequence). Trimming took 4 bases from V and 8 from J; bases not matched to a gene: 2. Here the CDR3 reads CASSNRGYEQFF. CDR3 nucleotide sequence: TGTGCCAGTAGTAACAGGGGTTATGAGCAGTTCTTC.

The CDR3 bases are TGTGCCAGCAGCCTTCCCGACAGGGCCATGAACACTGAAGCTTTCTTT. It translates to CASSLPDRAMNTEAFF. V and J are TRBV14 and TRBJ1-1, with 7 bases fitting TRBD1. There are 16 residues in the CDR3. The V segment lost 4 bases and the J segment 0 bases; nucleotides outside the gene matches: 8. Germline assignment: CDR1 SGHDN and CDR2 FVKESK.

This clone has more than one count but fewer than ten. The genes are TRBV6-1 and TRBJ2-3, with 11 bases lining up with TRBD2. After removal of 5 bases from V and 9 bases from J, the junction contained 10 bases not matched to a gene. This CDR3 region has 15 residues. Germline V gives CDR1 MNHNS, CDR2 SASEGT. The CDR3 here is CASSKLAGEQGTQYF. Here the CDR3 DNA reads TGTGCCAGCAGTAAACTAGCGGGGGAGCAAGGGACGCAGTATTTT.

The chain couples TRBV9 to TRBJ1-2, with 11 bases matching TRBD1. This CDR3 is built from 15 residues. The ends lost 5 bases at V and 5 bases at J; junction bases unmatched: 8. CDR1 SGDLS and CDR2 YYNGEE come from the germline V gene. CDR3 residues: CASRARGQGAYGYTF. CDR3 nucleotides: TGTGCCAGCAGAGCTCGTGGACAGGGGGCTTATGGCTACACCTTC.

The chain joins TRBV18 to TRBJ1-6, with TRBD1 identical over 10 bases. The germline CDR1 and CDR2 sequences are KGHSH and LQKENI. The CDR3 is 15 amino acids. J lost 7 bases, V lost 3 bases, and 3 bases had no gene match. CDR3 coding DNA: TGTGCCAGCTCACCGCTGGGACAGGGGAATTCACCCCTCCACTTT. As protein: CASSPLGQGNSPLHF.

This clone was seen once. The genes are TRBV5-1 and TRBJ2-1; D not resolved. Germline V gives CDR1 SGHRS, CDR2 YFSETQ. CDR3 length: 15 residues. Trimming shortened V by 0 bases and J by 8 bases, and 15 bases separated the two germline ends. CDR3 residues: CASSLDGKTPHEQFF. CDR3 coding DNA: TGCGCCAGCAGCTTGGACGGTAAGACACCCCATGAGCAGTTCTTC.

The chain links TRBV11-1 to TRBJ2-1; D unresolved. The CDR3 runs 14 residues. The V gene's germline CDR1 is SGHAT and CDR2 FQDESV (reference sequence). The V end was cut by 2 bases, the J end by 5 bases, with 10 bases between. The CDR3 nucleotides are TGTGCCAGCAGCTTATACCTACAGAACAATGAGCAGTTCTTC. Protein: CASSLYLQNNEQFF.

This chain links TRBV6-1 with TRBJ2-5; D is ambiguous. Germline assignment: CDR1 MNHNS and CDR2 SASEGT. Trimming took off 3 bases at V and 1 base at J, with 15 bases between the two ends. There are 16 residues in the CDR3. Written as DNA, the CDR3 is TGTGCCAGCAGTGACCCCCCGGGTAGCTCCCAAGAGACCCAGTACTTC. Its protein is CASSDPPGSSQETQYF.